Listed below are T cell receptor beta chains from one sample, sequenced in a study of shared clonotypes between healthy human individuals. Assay used: immunoSEQ multiplex PCR; TCRdb lists only in-frame clones, some missing. This sample has 1.5 million to 2.5 million clones, with about 95% found just once. The sequencing input was naive CD8+ T cells sorted from blood. These receptors originate from a man aged 18 to 30 in good health. Both conserved end residues are part of each CDR3. Fields, in order: clone size, V gene, J gene, D gene, CDR3 DNA, CDR3 protein. A D gene is named only where the DNA matches it firmly. Not every row has a clone size; where given, it reads once, few, many or a size class.

NA	TRBV27	TRBJ1-2	NA	TGTGCCAGCAGTTTAGCGGCAGGACTCTATGGCTACACCTTC	CASSLAAGLYGYTF
NA	TRBV4-3	TRBJ1-1	TRBD1	TGCGCCAGCAGCCAAGATCAGACAGGGGGCCAAACTGAAGCTTTCTTT	CASSQDQTGGQTEAFF
NA	TRBV9	TRBJ1-6	NA	TGTGCCAGCAGCGTGCATAGCTCCTATAATTCACCCCTCCACTTT	CASSVHSSYNSPLHF
NA	TRBV9	TRBJ2-1	TRBD1	TGTGCCAGCAGCGGCCGGGACAGGTGGACCTACAATGAGCAGTTCTTC	CASSGRDRWTYNEQFF
once	TRBV6-4	TRBJ2-1	TRBD2	TGTGCCAGCAGTGTCCTAGCGGGTTTCTACAATGAGCAGTTCTTC	CASSVLAGFYNEQFF
NA	TRBV14	TRBJ1-2	NA	TGTGCCAGCAGTCTTCAGAACTATGGCTACACCTTC	CASSLQNYGYTF
NA	TRBV9	TRBJ2-7	NA	TGTGCCAGCAGCGTAGGAGACGACGGGACCTACGAGCAGTACTTC	CASSVGDDGTYEQYF
NA	TRBV6-1	TRBJ2-7	NA	TGTGCCAGCAGTGAATTGGGGGCCCACGAGCAGTACTTC	CASSELGAHEQYF
NA	TRBV4-1	TRBJ1-3	TRBD1	TGCGCCAGCAGCCGTGGGACAGACTCTGGAAACACCATATATTTT	CASSRGTDSGNTIYF
NA	TRBV28	TRBJ2-7	NA	TGTGCCAGCAGTTTAGCGGGGAACGCAGAGCAGTACTTC	CASSLAGNAEQYF
NA	TRBV5-1	TRBJ2-1	TRBD2	TGCGCCAGCAGCTTCCATCTAGCGGTGGGGGGGAATGAGCAGTTCTTC	CASSFHLAVGGNEQFF
NA	TRBV27	TRBJ2-1	NA	TGTGCCAGCAGTCCGGGACTCAGCTCCTACAATGAGCAGTTCTTC	CASSPGLSSYNEQFF
once	TRBV11-3	TRBJ1-1	NA	TGTGCCAGCAGCCCAGACGCGTATCCGAGGACTGAAGCTTTCTTT	CASSPDAYPRTEAFF
NA	TRBV6-5	TRBJ2-2	NA	TGTGCCAGCAGTTACTCTACGGAAAGCACCGGGGAGCTGTTTTTT	CASSYSTESTGELFF
once	TRBV30	TRBJ1-5	NA	TGTGCCTGGAGCGTAGGAAGTGATCAGCCCCAGCATTTT	CAWSVGSDQPQHF
NA	TRBV5-6	TRBJ2-7	NA	TGTGCCAGCAGCGTCCCACAGGGGGGGGGTTACGAGCAGTACTTC	CASSVPQGGGYEQYF
once	TRBV6-6	TRBJ1-1	TRBD1	TGTGCCAGCACCATCCAGACAGGGCTGAACACTGAAGCTTTCTTT	CASTIQTGLNTEAFF
once	TRBV5-6	TRBJ1-5	NA	TGTGCCAGCAGCTTGGCCTCCGGGCCCAATCAGCCCCAGCATTTT	CASSLASGPNQPQHF
NA	TRBV9	TRBJ2-2	NA	TGTGCCAGCAGCGTAGTGTCCGGGGTCGGTAAGGGCACCGGGGAGCTGTTTTTT	CASSVVSGVGKGTGELFF
NA	TRBV29-1	TRBJ1-2	NA	TGCAGCGTTGAACGGGAGGGAAGCTATGGCTACACCTTC	CSVEREGSYGYTF
once	TRBV2	TRBJ1-1	NA	TGTGCCAGCAGGGAAGACAGGCCTGAAGCTTTCTTT	CASREDRPEAFF
NA	TRBV11-2	TRBJ1-2	NA	TGTGCCAGCAGCATGCCAGGGGCCGGGAACTATGGCTACACCTTC	CASSMPGAGNYGYTF
NA	TRBV7-9	TRBJ2-3	NA	TGTGCCAGCAGCTTAGGGTGGTCGTGGGGGCAATCGGATACGCAGTATTTT	CASSLGWSWGQSDTQYF
NA	TRBV15	TRBJ2-3	NA	TGTGCCACCAGCAGCCTGGGAGGGGGTGATACGCAGTATTTT	CATSSLGGGDTQYF
NA	TRBV5-5	TRBJ2-7	NA	TGTGCCAGCAGCTTGACAGCCCTCTACGAGCAGTACTTC	CASSLTALYEQYF
once	TRBV27	TRBJ2-2	NA	TGTGCCAGCAGTTTATTGGGGTCTAACACCGGGGAGCTGTTTTTT	CASSLLGSNTGELFF
NA	TRBV19	TRBJ1-5	NA	TGTGCCAGTAGTACCAACAGGGCGCACCACCAGCCCCAGCATTTT	CASSTNRAHHQPQHF
NA	TRBV28	TRBJ1-4	NA	TGTGCCAGCAGGACCAAAGCCGGATTATATGAAAAACTGTTTTTT	CASRTKAGLYEKLFF
NA	TRBV5-4	TRBJ2-7	TRBD2	TGTGCCAGCAGCTTTTACGGGGGGGCGTACGAGCAGTACTTC	CASSFYGGAYEQYF
NA	TRBV30	TRBJ1-4	NA	TGTGCCTGGAGTTCAACAAGAGACCCGAATGAAAAACTGTTTTTT	CAWSSTRDPNEKLFF
NA	TRBV9	TRBJ2-2	NA	TGTGCCAGCAGCGTAGACTTTTCGGGGGAGCTGTTTTTT	CASSVDFSGELFF
NA	TRBV10-1	TRBJ2-3	NA	TGCGCCAGCAGTGATGGCGGTACGCAGTATTTT	CASSDGGTQYF
NA	TRBV9	TRBJ1-3	NA	TGTGCCAGCAGCTATTTCCAGGGTGGCGGAAACACCATATATTTT	CASSYFQGGGNTIYF
once	TRBV28	TRBJ1-2	NA	TGTGCCAGCAGCTCAAACAGGGAAGGCAACTATGGCTACACCTTC	CASSSNREGNYGYTF
NA	TRBV4-1	TRBJ2-1	TRBD1	TGCGCCAGCAGCCCGAGCGCACCTGAGGCCGACAGGGCCTACAATGAGCAGTTCTTC	CASSPSAPEADRAYNEQFF
NA	TRBV28	TRBJ2-1	NA	TGTGCCAGCAGTTTACTAGACAATGAGCAGTTCTTC	CASSLLDNEQFF
NA	TRBV29-1	TRBJ1-2	TRBD1	TGCAGCGTTGACCTGGACAGGCCCTCCTATGGCTACACCTTC	CSVDLDRPSYGYTF
NA	TRBV29-1	TRBJ2-1	NA	TGCAGCGTTGACCAGGGTTCCTACAATGAGCAGTTCTTC	CSVDQGSYNEQFF
NA	TRBV28	TRBJ2-7	NA	TGTGCCAGCAGAGGGACCCAAGGATCCTACGAGCAGTACTTC	CASRGTQGSYEQYF
NA	TRBV30	TRBJ2-1	NA	TGTGCCTGCGGAACAGGGCCCCCGGGCAATGAGCAGTTCTTC	CACGTGPPGNEQFF
NA	TRBV5-1	TRBJ2-7	TRBD1	TGCGCCAGCAGCCCCGGGACAGGAATCTACGAGCAGTACTTC	CASSPGTGIYEQYF
NA	TRBV7-9	TRBJ2-1	NA	TGTGCCAGCCGCTTTTCGGGGCCCTACAATGAGCAGTTCTTC	CASRFSGPYNEQFF
once	TRBV5-1	TRBJ2-1	TRBD2	TGCGCCAGCAGCTTGGAGGCTAGCGGGATATACAATGAGCAGTTCTTC	CASSLEASGIYNEQFF
NA	TRBV2	TRBJ2-1	TRBD2	TGTGCCAGCAGTTTGGGCGGGGGGAGGTACAATGAGCAGTTCTTC	CASSLGGGRYNEQFF
NA	TRBV9	TRBJ2-7	TRBD2	TGTGCCAGCAGCCCCGCACTAGCGGGAGCCCTTGGGCTTTACGAGCAGTACTTC	CASSPALAGALGLYEQYF
NA	TRBV10-2	TRBJ1-2	NA	TGCGCCAGCAGCGCCGGCCTCACCCGAATCTATGGCTACACCTTC	CASSAGLTRIYGYTF
once	TRBV28	TRBJ1-3	NA	TGTGCCAGCAGTCACCCCTACTCTGGAAACACCATATATTTT	CASSHPYSGNTIYF
NA	TRBV6-1	TRBJ1-1	NA	TGTGCCAGCAGTTCCTGGACAACCGCAACTGAAGCTTTCTTT	CASSSWTTATEAFF
NA	TRBV6-5	TRBJ2-7	NA	TGTGCCAGCAGTTACTCGACGGAGGTCTCCTACGAGCAGTACTTC	CASSYSTEVSYEQYF
NA	TRBV5-5	TRBJ1-6	NA	TGTGCCAGCAGCTCAGGTACGGACAGCTGGAATTCACCCCTCCACTTT	CASSSGTDSWNSPLHF
NA	TRBV5-3	TRBJ2-2	NA	TGTGCCAGAAGACTCCCTACAGGGATCACCGGGGAGCTGTTTTTT	CARRLPTGITGELFF
NA	TRBV7-9	TRBJ1-2	NA	TGTGCCAGCAGCCCTACGGGGGGGATGAATGGCTACACCTTC	CASSPTGGMNGYTF
NA	TRBV25-1	TRBJ2-5	NA	TGTGCCAGCAGTGAAGGCGAGGGACGGCAAGAGACCCAGTACTTC	CASSEGEGRQETQYF
NA	TRBV7-9	TRBJ2-7	NA	TGTGCCAGCAGCCGACTTGACAGTACCTACGAGCAGTACTTC	CASSRLDSTYEQYF
NA	TRBV14	TRBJ2-7	NA	TGTGCCAGCAGCCCGTATACGGGATCTTCCTACGAGCAGTACTTC	CASSPYTGSSYEQYF
few	TRBV2	TRBJ1-2	TRBD1	TGTGCCAGCAGGGGACAGTACTATGGCTACACCTTC	CASRGQYYGYTF
NA	TRBV5-1	TRBJ2-7	TRBD1	TGCGCCAGCAGCTCCCGGGACAGCTTCTACGAGCAGTACTTC	CASSSRDSFYEQYF